A selection of T cell receptor beta chains follows, all from one sample in a study of T cells in Graves' hyperthyroidism and ophthalmopathy. TCRdb used MiXCR to reprocess the multiplex PCR reads, holding one entry per CDR3 protein. Of fewer than 650,000 distinct CDR3 sequences listed, roughly 14% were seen once; the top ten hold 4.3%. Sequenced sample: blood. The receptors were gathered from a woman aged 40 to 49 with Graves' ophthalmopathy. Both conserved end residues are part of each CDR3. The D gene is left open where the match is weak. Clone size is not always given. Where it is, it says once, few, many or a class for expanded clones.

V,size,D,J,DNA,CDR3
TRBV20-1,many,.,TRBJ2-7,TGCAGTGCTACACAGCCCTCTGACCGTTCCTACGAGCAGTACTTC,CSATQPSDRSYEQYF
TRBV20-1,few,TRBD2,TRBJ2-5,TGCAGTGCCGCCGGACTAGCGGGAGAGGCAGGAGAGACCCAGTACTTC,CSAAGLAGEAGETQYF
TRBV9,.,TRBD2,TRBJ2-4,TGTGCCAGCAGCGTAGTGAAGACTAGCCCTCAACTAGCCAAAAACATTCAGTACTTC,CASSVVKTSPQLAKNIQYF
TRBV7-6,.,.,TRBJ2-7,TGTGCCAGCAGTAGGAGGGCGGGGCAGAGTAGTTCCTACGAGCAGTACTTC,CASSRRAGQSSSYEQYF
TRBV25-1,many,TRBD1,TRBJ2-5,TGTGCCAGCAGTATCCGGGACAGGGGATTGGAGACCCAGTACTTC,CASSIRDRGLETQYF
TRBV6-4,many,TRBD2,TRBJ2-7,TGTGCCAGCAGTAACCATCGACTAGCGACCTACTCCTACGAGCAGTACTTC,CASSNHRLATYSYEQYF
TRBV20-1,many,.,TRBJ2-3,TGCAGTGGGCGGACGGGCGATACGCAGTATTTT,CSGRTGDTQYF
TRBV18,few,.,TRBJ1-2,TGTGCCAGCTCCTTACAAGCGGGTGGATCTAACTATGGCTACACCTTC,CASSLQAGGSNYGYTF
TRBV19,many,.,TRBJ1-2,TGTGCCAGTAGTATCCACAGGGATAACTATGGCTACACCTTC,CASSIHRDNYGYTF
TRBV12-3/TRBV12-4,many,TRBD2,TRBJ2-2,TGTGCCAGCAGCCCCCTAGCGGCGGGCACCGGGGAGCTGTTTTTT,CASSPLAAGTGELFF
TRBV6-5,many,TRBD1,TRBJ2-7,TGTGCCAGCAGTTACTGGCAGGGGGCGAACGAGCAGTACTTC,CASSYWQGANEQYF
TRBV12-3/TRBV12-4,many,TRBD2,TRBJ2-7,TGTGCCAGCAGTCTCGGACTAGCGGGAGAAGTTGCCTACGAGCAGTACTTC,CASSLGLAGEVAYEQYF
TRBV30,few,TRBD2,TRBJ2-5,TGTGCCTGGAAGTTCGGCGGGAGTCAATCAGAGACCCAGTACTTC,CAWKFGGSQSETQYF
TRBV11-2,.,TRBD1,TRBJ2-7,TGTGCCAGCAGCTACCAAATAAAGGGGACAGGGGGACTCTACGAGCAGTACTTC,CASSYQIKGTGGLYEQYF
TRBV27,many,TRBD2,TRBJ2-7,TGTGCCAGCAGCCAGACTAGCGGATACGAGCAGTACTTC,CASSQTSGYEQYF
TRBV15,many,TRBD2,TRBJ2-7,TGTGCCACCAGCAGAGACCTTCCCCTAGCGGGCAACATCTACGAGCAGTACTTC,CATSRDLPLAGNIYEQYF
TRBV24-1,many,TRBD1,TRBJ1-5,TGTGCCACCAGTGATTCACTCCGGGACAGAAATCAGCCCCAGCATTTT,CATSDSLRDRNQPQHF
TRBV2,many,.,TRBJ1-1,TGTGCCAGCAGTGACAGGGCCATTTCTGAAGCTTTCTTT,CASSDRAISEAFF
TRBV6-2/TRBV6-3,many,.,TRBJ2-7,TGTGCCAGCAGTAGGGTCAGCGGTTCCTACGAGCAGTACTTC,CASSRVSGSYEQYF
TRBV7-2,many,.,TRBJ2-5,TGTGCCAGCAGCTCAACAGGGCCCCGGGAGACCCAGTACTTC,CASSSTGPRETQYF
TRBV7-9,.,.,TRBJ2-7,TGTGCCAGCAGCTTAGACAGCTTCTCCTCCGGGCAGTACTTC,CASSLDSFSSGQYF
TRBV11-2,few,.,TRBJ1-4,TGTGCCAGCAGCCCATCCGGGACACCGGATGAAAAACTGTTTTTT,CASSPSGTPDEKLFF
TRBV19,many,TRBD2,TRBJ2-5,TGTGCCAGTAGTATAGGACTAGCGGGAGAGACCCAGTACTTC,CASSIGLAGETQYF
TRBV28,many,TRBD1,TRBJ1-2,TGTGCCAGCAGCGTACAGGGGCTGGACTATGGCTACACCTTC,CASSVQGLDYGYTF
TRBV7-3,few,TRBD1,TRBJ2-5,TGTGCCAGCAGCCCACGGACAGGGATCCAAGAGACCCAGTACTTC,CASSPRTGIQETQYF
TRBV10-3,.,.,TRBJ1-5,TGTGCCATCAGTGAAGATGGATATCAGCCCCAGCATTTT,CAISEDGYQPQHF
TRBV19,many,.,TRBJ1-1,TGTGCCAGTAGTTGGGAGACTGAAGCTTTCTTT,CASSWETEAFF
TRBV7-2,.,.,TRBJ1-2,TGTGCCAGCAGCTTAGGTCTGGGGCGCGGCTACACCTTC,CASSLGLGRGYTF
TRBV28,many,.,TRBJ2-7,TGTGCCAGCAGGGGCCGGGGATGGGTCTCCTACGAGCAGTACTTC,CASRGRGWVSYEQYF
TRBV2,.,TRBD1,TRBJ2-5,TGTGCCAGCAGGCGGACAGGGCGCGATGAAGAGACCCAGTACTTC,CASRRTGRDEETQYF
TRBV29-1,many,.,TRBJ2-5,TGCAGCGTTGCTAGACCCGGGACATCACAAGAGACCCAGTACTTC,CSVARPGTSQETQYF
TRBV4-1,.,.,TRBJ1-5,TGCGCCAGCAGCCAAGATCTCAGGGGATATAGCAATCAGCCCCAGCATTTT,CASSQDLRGYSNQPQHF
TRBV19,many,.,TRBJ1-1,TGTGCCAGTAGAGCGCGCTTCGGGAACACTGAAGCTTTCTTT,CASRARFGNTEAFF
TRBV28,.,TRBD1,TRBJ2-5,TGTGCCAGCAAACACAGGGGGTCGGAGACCCAGTACTTC,CASKHRGSETQYF
TRBV2,many,.,TRBJ1-5,TGTGCCAGCAGATACAGGGAGGGCAATCAGCCCCAGCATTTT,CASRYREGNQPQHF
TRBV15,.,.,TRBJ1-3,TGTGCCACCAGCAGAGATTCGGGGACGGGAAACACCATATATTTT,CATSRDSGTGNTIYF
TRBV30,many,TRBD1,TRBJ2-7,TGTGCCTGTACAAGGGACAGTTCCTACGAGCAGTACTTC,CACTRDSSYEQYF
TRBV5-1,few,.,TRBJ1-3,TGCGCCAGCAGCTTGGTTGGTGACTCTGGAAACACCATATATTTT,CASSLVGDSGNTIYF
TRBV19,.,.,TRBJ2-7,TGTGCCAGTAGTATAGAAAAGGCGGTCCCCTACGGGCAGTACTTC,CASSIEKAVPYGQYF
TRBV28,many,TRBD2,TRBJ2-4,TGTGCCAGCGGGCTAGCGGGACTTCCCCTAGCCAAAAACATTCAGTACTTC,CASGLAGLPLAKNIQYF
TRBV27,many,TRBD1,TRBJ2-7,TGTGCCAGCATCCAAGGGACAGGTCCGGGCTACGAGCAGTACTTC,CASIQGTGPGYEQYF
TRBV12-3/TRBV12-4,many,TRBD1,TRBJ1-5,TGTGCCAGCAGTTTGACCGGGACAGCTTACAATCAGCCCCAGCATTTT,CASSLTGTAYNQPQHF
TRBV18,.,TRBD1,TRBJ1-2,TGTGCCAGCTCGACCGGGACAGGGGACGGGGGAAACTATGGCTACACCTTC,CASSTGTGDGGNYGYTF
TRBV6-2/TRBV6-3,many,.,TRBJ1-1,TGTGCCAGCAGTCCAGCATGGGGAAACACTGAAGCTTTCTTT,CASSPAWGNTEAFF
TRBV29-1,many,TRBD2,TRBJ2-7,TGCAGCGTTGACGGGGGGACCTCCTACGAGCAGTACTTC,CSVDGGTSYEQYF
TRBV20-1,.,.,TRBJ1-5,TGCAGTGCTAGAGGACGTCAATTTGGCGGCGGAGGGGGATACCAGCCCCAGCATTTT,CSARGRQFGGGGGYQPQHF
TRBV7-9,many,TRBD2,TRBJ2-5,TGTGCCAGCAGCTCGGGACTAGCGGGGTTGAAGACCCAGTACTTC,CASSSGLAGLKTQYF
TRBV28,many,.,TRBJ2-7,TGTGCCAGCAGACAATCATCCCGGGACAACTACGAGCAGTACTTC,CASRQSSRDNYEQYF
TRBV12-3/TRBV12-4,.,TRBD1,TRBJ1-2,TGTGCCAGCAAGGGGACAGGGATCCCAAACTACACCTTC,CASKGTGIPNYTF
TRBV7-3,.,TRBD1,TRBJ2-5,TGTGCCAGCAGCTTAGGAGGACAGGGCTGGGAGACCCAGTACTTC,CASSLGGQGWETQYF
TRBV30,few,.,TRBJ2-7,TGTGCCTGGAGAAAACAGGGACTCAGCTCCTACGAGCAGTACTTC,CAWRKQGLSSYEQYF
TRBV7-3,many,.,TRBJ2-7,TGTGCCAGCAGCTTATTATCGGCTAGCGAGCAGTACTTC,CASSLLSASEQYF
TRBV6-1,many,TRBD1,TRBJ1-2,TGTGCCAGCAGTGAACGCAGGGACAGTAACTATGGCTACACCTTC,CASSERRDSNYGYTF
TRBV9,many,.,TRBJ2-7,TGTGCCAGCAGCGTGGGGGGTAGCGCGTTACAATACGAGCAGTACTTC,CASSVGGSALQYEQYF
TRBV30,many,.,TRBJ2-2,TGTGCCTGGAGTACGGGGGTCACCGGGGAGCTGTTTTTT,CAWSTGVTGELFF
TRBV4-1,many,.,TRBJ2-7,TGCGCCAGCAGCCAAGACGTGGGGGACACGGACGGGCAGTACTTC,CASSQDVGDTDGQYF
TRBV29-1,.,.,TRBJ1-1,TGCAGCGTTGAAGAACGAACTTACGCTGAAGCTTTCTTT,CSVEERTYAEAFF
TRBV6-1,many,.,TRBJ2-7,TGTGCCAGCAGTGAAGATGGCGGGCTCTACGAGCAGTACTTC,CASSEDGGLYEQYF
TRBV12-3/TRBV12-4,many,.,TRBJ1-2,TGTGCCAGCAGTCGCCAAGCTTCTAACTATGGCTACACCTTC,CASSRQASNYGYTF